This is a list of T cell receptor beta chains from one sample in a study of regulatory T cells in long-lasting Graves disease. MiXCR, run by TCRdb on the multiplex PCR reads, gives a single entry per CDR3 protein. The profile shows about 530,000 distinct CDR3 sequences, roughly 16% of them singletons. This same sample was also taken into another study, of T cells in Graves' hyperthyroidism and ophthalmopathy.

The sequences come from peripheral blood mononuclear cells (PBMCs), collected at new diagnosis, from a patient treated with antithyroid drugs. These receptors were taken from a woman aged 40-65 years with Graves disease. CDR3s include the opening cysteine and the closing phenylalanine or tryptophan. A D gene is named only where the DNA matches it firmly. Size values are once, few and many counts, or a class for expanded clones, and some rows have none.

TRBV5-4,TRBJ1-1,-,few,CASSWPGGDTEAFF,TGTGCCAGCAGCTGGCCCGGGGGCGACACTGAAGCTTTCTTT
TRBV11-2,TRBJ2-1,TRBD2,few,CASSAPGTIYNEQFF,TGTGCCAGCAGCGCCCCCGGGACTATCTACAATGAGCAGTTCTTC
TRBV5-1,TRBJ2-7,TRBD1,-,CASSLGRDRATYEQYF,TGCGCCAGCAGCTTGGGGAGGGACAGGGCAACCTACGAGCAGTACTTC
TRBV7-9,TRBJ2-7,TRBD2,-,CASSPIGGAYEQYF,TGTGCCAGCAGTCCTATCGGGGGGGCATACGAGCAGTACTTC
TRBV12-3/TRBV12-4,TRBJ1-6,-,many,CASSRTANSPLHF,TGTGCCAGCTCTCGGACAGCAAATTCACCCCTCCACTTT
TRBV5-1,TRBJ2-1,TRBD2,many,CASSSSGGSVNEQFF,TGCGCCAGCAGCTCTAGCGGGGGGTCAGTAAATGAGCAGTTCTTC
TRBV20-1,TRBJ1-5,TRBD1,few,CSAIKQGDQPQHF,TGCAGTGCTATCAAACAGGGGGATCAGCCCCAGCATTTT
TRBV12-3/TRBV12-4,TRBJ2-5,TRBD2,-,CASRSGGETQYF,TGTGCCAGCCGATCGGGGGGGGAGACCCAGTACTTC
TRBV14,TRBJ2-3,-,few,CASSQGEGATQYF,TGTGCCAGCAGCCAAGGTGAGGGCGCAACGCAGTATTTT
TRBV27,TRBJ1-5,-,-,CASRLGDHRDSNQPQHF,TGTGCCAGCAGACTAGGTGATCACAGGGATAGCAATCAGCCCCAGCATTTT
TRBV12-3/TRBV12-4,TRBJ1-2,TRBD1,many,CASSLSSGTAGYTF,TGTGCCAGCAGTTTATCTTCCGGGACAGCTGGTTACACCTTC
TRBV7-9,TRBJ2-7,TRBD1,-,CASSLEGTGYSEQYF,TGTGCCAGCAGCTTAGAAGGGACAGGTTATTCCGAGCAGTACTTC
TRBV2,TRBJ2-2,-,many,CASKSGRTGELFF,TGTGCCAGCAAGTCGGGCAGGACCGGGGAGCTGTTTTTT
TRBV27,TRBJ2-3,-,many,CASSSRISSTDTQYF,TGTGCCAGCTCCAGCCGGATTTCTAGCACAGATACGCAGTATTTT
TRBV3-1,TRBJ1-3,-,many,CASKVGAGNTIYF,TGTGCCAGCAAGGTCGGGGCTGGAAACACCATATATTTT
TRBV3-1,TRBJ2-5,-,many,CASSYRVGRQETQYF,TGTGCCAGCAGCTACAGGGTCGGCAGGCAAGAGACCCAGTACTTC
TRBV28,TRBJ1-2,TRBD1,many,CASSLGTGATYGYTF,TGTGCCAGCAGTTTGGGGACAGGGGCGACCTATGGCTACACCTTC
TRBV20-1,TRBJ2-7,TRBD1,many,CSATGDSYAEQYF,TGCAGTGCTACCGGGGACAGTTATGCCGAGCAGTACTTC
TRBV20-1,TRBJ1-1,-,many,CSASWTGSTEAFF,TGCAGTGCTAGCTGGACTGGGAGTACTGAAGCTTTCTTT
TRBV5-1,TRBJ2-3,-,many,CASSLRRGTDLTDTQYF,TGCGCCAGCAGCTTGAGGCGCGGGACAGATTTGACAGATACGCAGTATTTT
TRBV30,TRBJ1-1,-,many,CAWRQQENTEAFF,TGTGCCTGGAGGCAGCAGGAGAACACTGAAGCTTTCTTT
TRBV28,TRBJ1-4,-,-,CASGGVATNEKLFF,TGTGCCAGCGGGGGCGTGGCAACTAATGAAAAACTGTTTTTT
TRBV10-3,TRBJ1-1,TRBD1,-,CAISNPWDRQGSEAFF,TGTGCCATCAGTAATCCATGGGACAGGCAAGGGTCCGAAGCTTTCTTT
TRBV19,TRBJ1-1,TRBD1,few,CASSATGAVNTEAFF,TGTGCCAGTAGTGCGACAGGGGCGGTGAACACTGAAGCTTTCTTT
TRBV6-5,TRBJ2-7,TRBD1,many,CASSSTGTYEQYF,TGTGCCAGCAGTTCGACAGGGACCTACGAGCAGTACTTC
TRBV29-1,TRBJ1-2,-,many,CSVTPTDIYGYTF,TGCAGCGTTACCCCGACCGATATCTATGGCTACACCTTC
TRBV19,TRBJ1-2,TRBD1,-,CASSPGQGGYGCTF,TGTGCCAGTAGTCCCGGACAGGGTGGCTATGGCTGCACCTTC
TRBV12-3/TRBV12-4,TRBJ1-6,-,many,CASSPEGGVRGEGGTTLHF,TGTGCCAGCAGTCCAGAAGGGGGAGTACGGGGTGAGGGGGGAACCACCCTCCACTTT
TRBV19,TRBJ1-2,-,once,CASSIVRGDRNGYTF,TGTGCCAGTAGTATAGTACGGGGGGATCGAAATGGCTACACCTTC
TRBV11-2,TRBJ1-1,TRBD1,many,CASSPLTGLTEAFF,TGTGCCAGCAGCCCATTGACAGGGCTCACTGAAGCTTTCTTT
TRBV3-1,TRBJ1-6,-,-,CASSRLTDYYNSPLHF,TGTGCCAGCAGCCGATTAACAGATTACTATAATTCACCCCTCCACTTT
TRBV18,TRBJ2-1,TRBD1,-,CASSPYRGGNEQFF,TGTGCCAGCTCACCCTACAGGGGTGGCAATGAGCAGTTCTTC
TRBV28,TRBJ2-7,-,many,CASSPGGGGGTPYEQYF,TGTGCCAGCAGCCCAGGGGGAGGCGGGGGTACCCCCTACGAGCAGTACTTC
TRBV3-1,TRBJ2-2,-,few,CASSPGLDGELFF,TGTGCCAGCAGCCCAGGACTCGACGGGGAGCTGTTTTTT
TRBV3-1,TRBJ1-2,-,many,CASSTGPASNYGYTF,TGTGCCAGCAGCACCGGGCCTGCGTCTAACTATGGCTACACCTTC
TRBV5-6,TRBJ1-2,-,few,CASSSGVRSYTF,TGTGCCAGCAGCTCAGGGGTGAGGAGCTACACCTTC
TRBV12-3/TRBV12-4,TRBJ2-3,-,few,CASSSRAGTDTQYF,TGTGCCAGCAGTTCTCGAGCGGGCACAGATACGCAGTATTTT
TRBV19,TRBJ2-3,-,-,CASSKDSSRDTQYF,TGTGCCAGTAGTAAAGACAGTTCCAGAGATACGCAGTATTTT
TRBV18,TRBJ2-7,-,many,CASSPVLGYEQYF,TGTGCCAGCTCACCAGTACTAGGCTACGAGCAGTACTTC
TRBV5-8,TRBJ2-1,TRBD1,many,CASSRDSSYNEQFF,TGTGCCAGCAGCCGGGACAGCTCCTACAATGAGCAGTTCTTC
TRBV6-2/TRBV6-3,TRBJ1-1,TRBD1,-,CASSHPDREAFF,TGTGCCAGCAGCCATCCGGACAGGGAAGCTTTCTTT